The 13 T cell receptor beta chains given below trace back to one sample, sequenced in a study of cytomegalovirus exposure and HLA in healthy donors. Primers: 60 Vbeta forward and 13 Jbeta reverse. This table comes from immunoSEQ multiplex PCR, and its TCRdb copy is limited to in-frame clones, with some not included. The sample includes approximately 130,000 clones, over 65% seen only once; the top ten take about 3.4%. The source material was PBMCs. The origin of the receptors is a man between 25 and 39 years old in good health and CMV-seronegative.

The CDR3 loop is CASSSGQGRVRHEQYF. CDR3 nucleotides: TGTGCCAGTAGTTCTGGACAGGGGCGCGTCCGCCACGAGCAGTACTTC. The chain combines TRBV19 with TRBJ2-7, with 9 bases matching TRBD1. With 5 bases clipped from V and 5 bases from J, the junction kept 13 bases outside the gene matches. The CDR3 contains 16 residues. The germline V gene encodes CDR1 LNHDA and CDR2 SQIVND (reference sequence). The full variable domain, rest sourced from reference TRBV19 and TRBJ2-7, is DGGITQSPKYLFRKEGQNVTLSCEQNLNHDAMYWYRQDPGQGLRLIYYSQIVNDFQKGDIAEGYSVSREKKESFPLTVTSAQKNPTAFYLCASSSGQGRVRHEQYFGPGTRLTVT.

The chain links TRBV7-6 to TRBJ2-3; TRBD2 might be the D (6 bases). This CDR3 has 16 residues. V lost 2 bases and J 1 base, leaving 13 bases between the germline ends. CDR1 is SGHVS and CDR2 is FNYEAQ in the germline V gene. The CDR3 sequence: CASSLRTGVGTDTQYF. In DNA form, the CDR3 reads TGTGCCAGCAGCTTACGGACGGGGGTGGGCACAGATACGCAGTATTTT.

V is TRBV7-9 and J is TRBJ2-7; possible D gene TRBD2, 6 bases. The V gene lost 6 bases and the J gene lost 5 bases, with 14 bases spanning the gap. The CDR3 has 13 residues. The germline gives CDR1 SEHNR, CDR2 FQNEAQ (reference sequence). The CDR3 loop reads CASSPSVGHEQYF. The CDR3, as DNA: TGTGCCAGCAGTCCTAGCGTAGGGCACGAGCAGTACTTC.

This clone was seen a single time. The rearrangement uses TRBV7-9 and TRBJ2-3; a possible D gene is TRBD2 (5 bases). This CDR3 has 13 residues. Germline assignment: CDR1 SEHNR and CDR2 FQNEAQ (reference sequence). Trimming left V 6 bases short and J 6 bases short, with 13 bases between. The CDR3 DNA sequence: TGTGCCAGCAGTCTTTTTTCGGGGGATACGCAGTATTTT. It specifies CASSLFSGDTQYF. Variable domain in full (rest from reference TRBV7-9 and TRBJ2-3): DTGVSQNPRHKITKRGQNVTFRCDPISEHNRLYWYRQTLGQGPEFLTYFQNEAQLEKSRLLSDRFSAERPKGSFSTLEIQRTEQGDSAMYLCASSLFSGDTQYFGPGTRLTVL.

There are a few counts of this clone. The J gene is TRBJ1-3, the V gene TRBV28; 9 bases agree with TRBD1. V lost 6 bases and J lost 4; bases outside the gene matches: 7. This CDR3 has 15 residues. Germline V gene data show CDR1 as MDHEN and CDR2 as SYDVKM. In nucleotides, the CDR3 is TGTGCCAGCAGCGTACAGGGGGCGAGGGGAAACACCATATATTTT. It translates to CASSVQGARGNTIYF.

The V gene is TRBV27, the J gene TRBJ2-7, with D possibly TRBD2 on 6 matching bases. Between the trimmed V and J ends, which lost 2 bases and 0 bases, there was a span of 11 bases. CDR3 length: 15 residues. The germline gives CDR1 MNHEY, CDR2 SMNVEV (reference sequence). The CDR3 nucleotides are TGTGCCAGCAGTTTACCCCGCGGGAACTCCTACGAGCAGTACTTC. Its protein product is CASSLPRGNSYEQYF.

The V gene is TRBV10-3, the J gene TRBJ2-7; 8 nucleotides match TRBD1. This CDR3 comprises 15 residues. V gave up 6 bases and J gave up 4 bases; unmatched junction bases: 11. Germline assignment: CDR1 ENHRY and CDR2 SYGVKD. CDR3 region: CAIRDPTGVRYEQYF. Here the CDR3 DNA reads TGTGCCATCAGGGACCCGACAGGGGTCCGTTACGAGCAGTACTTC.

CDR3 amino acids: CASSPQGRYEQYF. The CDR3 nucleotides read TGTGCCAGCAGCCCGCAGGGGCGGTACGAGCAGTACTTC. The chain is built from TRBV7-3 and TRBJ2-7; the D gene is possibly TRBD1 (6 bases). The germline V and J ends were trimmed by 5 bases and 4 bases, with 12 bases remaining between them. Per the germline V gene, CDR1 is SGHTA and CDR2 is FQGTGA. This CDR3 is 13 amino acids long.

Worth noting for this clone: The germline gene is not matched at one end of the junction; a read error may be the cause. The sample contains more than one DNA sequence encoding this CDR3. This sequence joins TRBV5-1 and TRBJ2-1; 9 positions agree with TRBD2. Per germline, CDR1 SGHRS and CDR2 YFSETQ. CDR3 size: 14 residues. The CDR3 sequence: CASSLETSGLQEFF. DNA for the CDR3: TGCGCCAGCAGTTTGGAAACTAGCGGGCTCCAGGAGTTCTTC.

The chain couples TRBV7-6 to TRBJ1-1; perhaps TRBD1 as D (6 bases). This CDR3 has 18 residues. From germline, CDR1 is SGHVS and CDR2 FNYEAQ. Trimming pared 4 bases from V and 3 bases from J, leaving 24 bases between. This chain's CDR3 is CASSSSTVPGHRDTEAFF. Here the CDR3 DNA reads TGTGCCAGCAGCTCTTCCACTGTACCGGGACACAGGGACACTGAAGCTTTCTTT.

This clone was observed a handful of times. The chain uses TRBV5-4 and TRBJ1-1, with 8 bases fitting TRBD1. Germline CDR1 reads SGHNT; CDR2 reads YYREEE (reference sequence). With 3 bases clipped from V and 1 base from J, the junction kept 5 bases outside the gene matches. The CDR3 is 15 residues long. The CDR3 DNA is TGTGCCAGCAGCTGGGGGACAGGAGAGAACACTGAAGCTTTCTTT. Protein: CASSWGTGENTEAFF. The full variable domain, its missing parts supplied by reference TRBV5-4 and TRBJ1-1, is ETGVTQSPTHLIKTRGQQVTLRCSSQSGHNTVSWYQQALGQGPQFIFQYYREEENGRGNFPPRFSGLQFPNYSSELNVNALELDDSALYLCASSWGTGENTEAFFGQGTRLTVV.

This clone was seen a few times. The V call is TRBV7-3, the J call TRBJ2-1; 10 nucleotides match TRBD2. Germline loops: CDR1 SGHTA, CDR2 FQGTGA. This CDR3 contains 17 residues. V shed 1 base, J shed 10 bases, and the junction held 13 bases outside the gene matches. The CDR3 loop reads CASSLIASGGGPMEQFF. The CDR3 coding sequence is TGTGCCAGCAGCTTAATCGCTAGCGGGGGAGGCCCAATGGAGCAGTTCTTC.

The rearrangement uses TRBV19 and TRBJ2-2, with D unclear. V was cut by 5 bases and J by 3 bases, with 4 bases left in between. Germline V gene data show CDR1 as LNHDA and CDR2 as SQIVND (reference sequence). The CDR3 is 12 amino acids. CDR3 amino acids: CASSQYTGELFF. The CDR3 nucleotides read TGTGCCAGTAGTCAGTACACCGGGGAGCTGTTTTTT. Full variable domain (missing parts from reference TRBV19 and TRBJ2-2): DGGITQSPKYLFRKEGQNVTLSCEQNLNHDAMYWYRQDPGQGLRLIYYSQIVNDFQKGDIAEGYSVSREKKESFPLTVTSAQKNPTAFYLCASSQYTGELFFGEGSRLTVL.